This section outlines one T cell receptor (beta chain) sequence together with its context. The antigen it recognizes is unknown. No clone much larger than this one lies a single base away; base qualities are absent. This sample was taken from a study of cytomegalovirus exposure and HLA in healthy donors (dated by TCRdb to 2016 to 2017). As for the study more broadly: An earlier analysis of roughly 630 of the donors reported approximately 290 Gb of sequence data and 100 million to 130 million unique TCR beta sequences from roughly 180 million T cells. All discovery cohort repertoires had been generated using a single sequencing platform. HLA typing included class I and class II loci at four-digit resolution. Along with the approximately 620-subject first cohort, a separate validation cohort of over a hundred different subjects was used. Among around 400 genotyped donors of the cohort, an average of approximately 240,000 unique TCR beta nucleotide sequences was sequenced per donor, of which 15% to 20% were non-productive. An early release that covered roughly 600 HLA-typed donors contained approximately 300 gigabases of sequencing data and about 84 million unique TCR sequences. Several DR-DQ haplotypes were treated as single units for association and clustering because of strong linkage in the cohort. In an earlier analysis of roughly 600 of the donors, high-throughput TCR beta sequencing was used to judge whether each TCR beta V gene segment behaved as functional or pseudogenic. Using immunosequencing, the study profiled T cell repertoires from around 680 subjects and related those repertoires to cytomegalovirus serostatus. Typing coverage differed by locus: A, B, C, DRB1 and DQB1 were typed in roughly 620-640 donors, DQA1 in around 500, DPA1 in approximately 600, and DPB1 in 472. A later analysis re-analyzed previously published TCR beta repertoires from several hundred donors and added high-resolution HLA genotyping to study TCR occurrence patterns. In a later genetic analysis, genome-wide SNP genotypes for about 60% of the 666 donors were used, and that subset was treated as a discovery cohort. The genetic ancestry cluster associated with self-reported Caucasian donors included 81% of the 300 to 450 genotyped donors. To predict cytomegalovirus infection status, the study brought together high-throughput TCR immunosequencing, statistical association of individual TCRs with disease status, and machine learning. The study aimed to test whether signatures of past pathogen exposure could be identified by cataloging public T cell receptors. Rather than drawing on any new phenotypic data, the later analysis identified candidate immune exposures from TCR beta sequences and the way those sequences occurred across donors. Donor age, sex, ethnicity and CMV serostatus were compiled together with the repertoire data. Broad study findings and their caveats: An association between a missense DCLRE1C variant and V-gene and J-gene trimming of TCR beta chains was found in a later genetic analysis and replicated in an independent cohort. Because some donors lacked HLA typing at each locus, the association tests relied only on the typed subset. Presence/absence analyses assumed roughly uniform sequencing depth across donors, an assumption that may not hold. The classifier was reported to diagnose cytomegalovirus status with high specificity and sensitivity in both the original cohort and the validation cohort. Strong co-occurrence of HLA alleles, especially DR and DQ, made assigning TCR associations to individual alleles difficult. Correlated functional status among segregating V segments might be attributable to linkage disequilibrium, but an unknown experimental factor could not be ruled out. Broadly in line with IMGT annotations, most TCR beta V segments showed up in productive rearrangements about 90% or about 30% of the time in an earlier analysis of 587 of the donors. Most TCR sequences were seen in very few donors, while some public TCRs were found in many individuals. A further reported finding was that TCR beta sequences accurately predicted the HLA-A and HLA-B alleles for most subjects in the first cohort. For the cohort, immune exposure information was limited to CMV serostatus. The cohort was sequenced for TCR beta chains only, and without alpha or paired-chain data the features that could be detected were limited. According to a later analysis, parvovirus B19, influenza, CMV and Epstein-Barr virus appeared linked to several top co-occurrence clusters. In vitro tests confirmed that a few of the cytomegalovirus-associated TCR beta chains recognize cytomegalovirus antigens. A later analysis found that most CMV-associated TCR beta chains appeared HLA-restricted, with HLA associations seemingly driven largely by CMV exposure. A later analysis associated about 18,000 TCR beta sequences with specific HLA alleles at a false discovery rate of 0.05. According to the authors, the approach could potentially be generalized to other disease states and immunological phenotypes. According to a later genetic analysis, donors in an Asian-associated ancestry cluster had fewer N-insertions in productive TCRs than the roughly 700-donor mean. About 17 rarely observed V segments, including chromosome 9 orphons, were excluded from the earlier analysis of 550 to 700 of the donors because counts were too low. In a later analysis, the rate of TCR association differed among HLA loci, with DRB1 alleles having the most associated TCRs and HLA-C alleles having the fewest. Some IMGT-functional V segments, including TRBV6-2 and TRBV6-3, could not be distinguished by the 87-base-pair reads and were therefore excluded. The sequencing pipeline was judged likely to have produced a cluster of highly shared sequence variants as a technical artifact. In a later analysis, HLA-associated TCR beta chains showed more clonal expansion and lower generation probabilities than non-associated chains that were equally common. A total of 150 to 200 TCR beta chains were listed by the study as associated with cytomegalovirus.

The protocol used for the library was the immunoSEQ multiplex PCR assay. For the multiplex PCR, a mixture combining 60 forward primers for TCR Vbeta segments and 13 reverse primers for TCR Jbeta segments was used. The CDR3 region of rearranged TCR beta genes was amplified from genomic DNA by a multiplex PCR assay. The amplified TCR beta libraries were sequenced on the Illumina HiSeq System as 87-base-pair reads. Per the source publication's procedure: In a later analysis, tens of millions of unique TCR beta chains were counted across the 500 to 700 repertoires, and approximately 11 million of these chains were shared by at least two donors. Raw reads were error-corrected and collapsed into unique sequences by a nearest-neighbor algorithm in which closely related sequences were merged to remove PCR and sequencing errors. V, D and J gene segments were assigned by aligning CDR3 sequences to IMGT reference sequences. For a sequence to be retained, a match of at least six nucleotides to both a V gene segment and a J gene segment was required. A rearrangement was called productive if the CDR3 had no stop codons and remained in frame with V and J, and every other rearrangement was called non-productive. Following IMGT convention, CDR3 was defined as the stretch from the second conserved V-encoded cysteine to the conserved J-encoded phenylalanine. The earlier analysis of some 580 of the donors excluded any sequence lacking an unambiguous match to a single V gene segment. An earlier analysis of a few hundred of the donors classified V segments as functional when productive rearrangements were above 56.7% and as segregating when the standard deviation between donors was above 5%. A statistical classification framework was built to diagnose cytomegalovirus status from the catalog of TCR beta chain sequences. In a later analysis, TCR nucleotide sequences were compared against IMGT/GENE-DB human TR gene sequences so that V and J genes could be assigned. In a later analysis, CDR3 sequences and most-parsimonious VDJ recombination scenarios were assigned using the TCRdist pipeline. In a later analysis, each TCR beta chain was defined by its CDR3 amino acid sequence together with its V-gene family, and reads without a unique V-gene family were excluded. To address suspected cross-contamination and a sequencing artifact, a later analysis removed over 500 highly shared, low-generation-probability nucleotide sequences. In a later analysis, a clonal expansion index was calculated for each public chain from normalized within-repertoire ranks of inferred template counts. In a later analysis, generation probabilities were computed with a VDJ recombination model fitted to out-of-frame rearrangements, and the resulting probabilities were checked against IGoR. In a later analysis, hypergeometric tests were used to score TCR-TCR, TCR-HLA and TCR-CMV co-occurrence, with a repertoire-size bias correction applied to TCR pairs. To estimate false discovery rates, a later analysis permuted the HLA or CMV assignments 20 times. In a later analysis, co-occurring TCRs were grouped using DBSCAN, and TCRdist sequence similarity was added for clustering within HLA-allele-positive subsets. Repertoires with fewer than 30,000 or more than 120,000 public chains were left out of co-occurrence clustering, as were about 5 repertoires with anomalous nucleotide sharing. The clones in this table, taken by TCRdb from immuneACCESS, are in-frame only. Not every clone is retained; where verified, under half of the shortfall comes from an unresolved V gene, and the cause of the rest is unknown. V and J calls and clone size are copied from that table; D and trimming were computed from the DNA. The sample profile shows some 130,000 clones; 79% of them were found once. The biggest ten clones account for about 3.4% of the sample.

CDR1 MDHEN and CDR2 SYDVKM are derived from the germline V gene. The CDR3 runs 14 amino acids, cysteine and phenylalanine included. Of all the DNA, just the CDR3 is kept, 42 bases in frame from base 1. Trimming removed 6 bases from V and 5 bases from J; the gene matches leave 6 bases unexplained. The cohort was made up of under 800 healthy bone marrow donors. All cohort members were sampled while nominally healthy, although unrecorded immune exposures were likely present. The donor was CMV seronegative and belonged to the group of 352 seronegative cohort members. A peripheral blood sample was provided by each donor, and peripheral blood mononuclear cells were used for TCR beta sequencing. The Qiagen DNeasy Blood Extraction Kit was used to extract genomic DNA from the blood cell samples.

The rearrangement combines TRBV28 with TRBJ1-1, with 10 bases matching TRBD1. This sequence was found in a female donor in good health and CMV-seronegative. The specimen sequenced was PBMCs. The CDR3 corresponds to CASSLTGGATEAFF. The bases are TGTGCCAGCAGCCTGACAGGGGGCGCAACTGAAGCTTTCTTT. With all but the CDR3 taken from the reference TRBV28 and TRBJ1-1 genes, the full variable domain is: DVKVTQSSRYLVKRTGEKVFLECVQDMDHENMFWYRQDPGLGLRLIYFSYDVKMKEKGDIPEGYSVSREKKERFSLILESASTNQTSMYLCASSLTGGATEAFFGQGTRLTVV.